The source of this T cell receptor beta chain is a study of beta chain features in type 1 diabetes. Study in general: Across every sample, around 98 million sorted cells were examined in total.

Since all of the isolated RNA was reverse transcribed, expressed TCRB transcripts were what got sequenced. Assay used: immunoSEQ multiplex PCR; TCRdb lists only in-frame clones, some missing. The sample includes 140,000 to 150,000 clones, roughly 53% of them seen just once. The CDR3 is 13 residues long. CDR1 SEHNR and CDR2 FQNEAQ come from the germline V gene (reference sequence). V gave up 3 bases and J gave up 6 bases, with 12 bases separating them. The V gene is TRBV7-9, the J gene TRBJ2-7, with D perhaps matching TRBD1 (5 bases). This receptor was taken from a man aged 18 to 35 in good health. Sequenced: Tregs from blood. The CDR3 loop reads CASSFATGTEQYF. The CDR3 nucleotides read TGTGCCAGCAGCTTTGCTACAGGCACCGAGCAGTACTTC.